This T cell receptor (beta chain) was documented in a study of identical twins. Findings and caveats of the study: A cross-sectional statistical analysis, not follow-up of the same donors, supported the conclusions. One should note that invariant MAIT and iNKT cells could partly confound zero-insertion analyses.

The sample holds many counts of this clonotype. As yet, its antigen is unknown. V lost 0 bases and J 3 bases, leaving 8 bases between the germline ends. Per the germline V gene, CDR1 is SGHKS and CDR2 is YYEKEE (reference sequence). The CDR3 is made up of 14 amino acids. The authors used template switching to add a universal primer site and gave cDNA unique molecular identifiers. TCRdb itself ran the 5' RACE reads through MiXCR, one entry per CDR3 protein. The sample lists about 690,000 distinct CDR3 sequences, around 20% occurring once. Separately, the same data were catalogued under a study of T cells expressing NK-cell markers. Per that study: Similarly, these clonotypes led the CD3+CD56-NKG2C+ fraction as well in several donors.

Material: PBMCs. This receptor was identified in a woman in her late teens or twenties in good health. The chain recombines TRBV5-5 with TRBJ2-3; D gene uncertain. The CDR3 nucleotides read TGTGCCAGCAGCTTGGACGCCAGGACAGATACGCAGTATTTT. This codes for CASSLDARTDTQYF.